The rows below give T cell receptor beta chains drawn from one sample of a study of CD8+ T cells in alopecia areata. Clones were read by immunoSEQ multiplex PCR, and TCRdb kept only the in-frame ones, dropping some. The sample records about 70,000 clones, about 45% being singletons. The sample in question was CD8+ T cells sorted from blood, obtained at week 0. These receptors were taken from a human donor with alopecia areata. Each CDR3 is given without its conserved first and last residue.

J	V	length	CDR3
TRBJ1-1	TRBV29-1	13	SVDWDNAMNTEAF
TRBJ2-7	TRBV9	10	ASGGLSYEQY
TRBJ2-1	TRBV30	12	AWASGNSYNEQF
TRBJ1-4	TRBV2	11	ASWTGLNEKLF
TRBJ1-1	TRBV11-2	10	ASSLVRTEAF
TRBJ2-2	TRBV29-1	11	SVVSGVTGELF
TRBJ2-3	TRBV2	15	ATIKGAGGPEADTQY
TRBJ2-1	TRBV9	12	ASSTDDFHNEQF
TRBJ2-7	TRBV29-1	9	SVRLGYEQY
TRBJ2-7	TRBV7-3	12	ASSSGPSSYEQY
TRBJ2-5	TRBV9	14	ASSVVAGAVMETQY
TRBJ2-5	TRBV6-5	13	ASLGTGINQETQY
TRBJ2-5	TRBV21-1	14	ASSISDGVFEETQY
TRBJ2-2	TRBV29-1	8	SVSTGELF
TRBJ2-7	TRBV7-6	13	ASSSELAGGAEQY